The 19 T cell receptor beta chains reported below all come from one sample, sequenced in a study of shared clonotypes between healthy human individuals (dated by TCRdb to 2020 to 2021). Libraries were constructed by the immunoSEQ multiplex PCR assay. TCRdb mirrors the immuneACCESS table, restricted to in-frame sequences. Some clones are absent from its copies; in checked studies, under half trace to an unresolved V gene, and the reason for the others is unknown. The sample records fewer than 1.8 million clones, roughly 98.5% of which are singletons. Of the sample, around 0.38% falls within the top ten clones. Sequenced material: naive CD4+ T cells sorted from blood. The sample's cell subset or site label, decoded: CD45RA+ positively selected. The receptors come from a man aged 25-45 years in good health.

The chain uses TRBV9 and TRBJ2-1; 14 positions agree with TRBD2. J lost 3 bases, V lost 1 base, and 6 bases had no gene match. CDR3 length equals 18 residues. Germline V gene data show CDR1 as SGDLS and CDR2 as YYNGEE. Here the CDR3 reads CASSVPDGTSGSYNEQFF. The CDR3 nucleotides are TGTGCCAGCAGCGTACCCGACGGGACTAGCGGGAGCTACAATGAGCAGTTCTTC.

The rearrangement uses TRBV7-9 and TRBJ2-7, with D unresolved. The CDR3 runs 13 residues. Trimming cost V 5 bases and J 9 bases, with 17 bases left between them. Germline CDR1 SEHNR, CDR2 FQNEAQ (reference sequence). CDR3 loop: CASSPDSALGQYF. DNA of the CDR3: TGTGCCAGCAGCCCTGATAGTGCGTTAGGGCAGTACTTC.

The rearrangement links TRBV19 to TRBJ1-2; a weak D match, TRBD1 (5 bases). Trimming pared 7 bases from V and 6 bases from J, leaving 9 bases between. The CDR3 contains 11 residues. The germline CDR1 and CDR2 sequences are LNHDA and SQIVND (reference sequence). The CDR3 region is CASTGRHGYTF. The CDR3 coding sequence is TGTGCCAGTACGGGACGCCATGGCTACACCTTC.

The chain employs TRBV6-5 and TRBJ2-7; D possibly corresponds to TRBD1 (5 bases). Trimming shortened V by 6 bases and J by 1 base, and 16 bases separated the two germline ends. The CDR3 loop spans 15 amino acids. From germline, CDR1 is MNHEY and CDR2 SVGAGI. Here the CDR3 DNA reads TGTGCCAGCAGAATACAGCCCAGGGTATCCTACGAGCAGTACTTC. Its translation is CASRIQPRVSYEQYF.

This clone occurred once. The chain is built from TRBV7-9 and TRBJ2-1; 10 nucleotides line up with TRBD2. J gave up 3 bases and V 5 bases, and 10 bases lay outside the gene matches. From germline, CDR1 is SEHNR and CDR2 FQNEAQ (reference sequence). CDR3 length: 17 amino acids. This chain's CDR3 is CASSPPSGRAFYNEQFF. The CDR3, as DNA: TGTGCCAGCAGCCCCCCGAGCGGGAGGGCCTTCTACAATGAGCAGTTCTTC.

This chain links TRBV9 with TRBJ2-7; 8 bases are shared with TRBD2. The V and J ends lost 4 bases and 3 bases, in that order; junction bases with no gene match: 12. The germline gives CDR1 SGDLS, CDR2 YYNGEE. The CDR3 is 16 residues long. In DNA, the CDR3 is TGTGCCAGCAGCACCTCCCGGACTAGCAGTCGCTACGAGCAGTACTTC. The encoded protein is CASSTSRTSSRYEQYF. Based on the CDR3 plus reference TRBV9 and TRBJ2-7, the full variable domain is DSGVTQTPKHLITATGQRVTLRCSPRSGDLSVYWYQQSLDQGLQFLIQYYNGEERAKGNILERFSAQQFPDLHSELNLSSLELGDSALYFCASSTSRTSSRYEQYFGPGTRLTVT.

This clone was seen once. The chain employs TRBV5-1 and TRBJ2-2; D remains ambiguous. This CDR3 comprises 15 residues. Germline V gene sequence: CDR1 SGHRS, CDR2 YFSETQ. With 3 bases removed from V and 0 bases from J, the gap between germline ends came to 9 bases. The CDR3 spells CASSSRFSNTGELFF. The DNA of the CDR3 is TGCGCCAGCAGCTCTAGATTCTCGAACACCGGGGAGCTGTTTTTT.

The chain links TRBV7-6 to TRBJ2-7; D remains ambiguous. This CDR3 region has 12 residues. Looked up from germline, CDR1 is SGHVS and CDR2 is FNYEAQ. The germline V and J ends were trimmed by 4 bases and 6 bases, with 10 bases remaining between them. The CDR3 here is CASSSVGPEQYF. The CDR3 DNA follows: TGTGCCAGCAGCTCGGTCGGACCCGAGCAGTACTTC.

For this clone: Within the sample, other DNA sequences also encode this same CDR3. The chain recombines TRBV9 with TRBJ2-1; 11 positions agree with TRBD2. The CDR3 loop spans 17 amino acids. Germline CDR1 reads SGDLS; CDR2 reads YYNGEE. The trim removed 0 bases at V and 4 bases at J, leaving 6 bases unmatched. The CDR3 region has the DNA TGTGCCAGCAGCGTAGGTCCCGGACTAGCGGGTTACAATGAGCAGTTCTTC. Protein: CASSVGPGLAGYNEQFF. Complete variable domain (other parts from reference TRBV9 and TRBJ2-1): DSGVTQTPKHLITATGQRVTLRCSPRSGDLSVYWYQQSLDQGLQFLIQYYNGEERAKGNILERFSAQQFPDLHSELNLSSLELGDSALYFCASSVGPGLAGYNEQFFGPGTRLTVL.

In DNA form, the CDR3 reads TGTGCCAGCTCACCTTCCTTCGGGGCAGGAGGAAACACCATATATTTT. Encoded protein: CASSPSFGAGGNTIYF. The V gene is TRBV18, the J gene TRBJ1-3; D possibly corresponds to TRBD1 (5 bases). The ends were cut back, 3 bases at V and 4 bases at J, with 16 bases in the middle. Germline CDR1 KGHSH, CDR2 LQKENI. The CDR3 runs 16 residues.

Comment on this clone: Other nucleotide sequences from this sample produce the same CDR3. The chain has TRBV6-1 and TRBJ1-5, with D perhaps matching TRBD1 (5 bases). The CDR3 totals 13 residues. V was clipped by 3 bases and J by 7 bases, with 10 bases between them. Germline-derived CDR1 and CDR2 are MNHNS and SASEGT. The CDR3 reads CASSEAGNQPQHF. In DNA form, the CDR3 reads TGTGCCAGCAGTGAGGCAGGGAACCAGCCCCAGCATTTT.

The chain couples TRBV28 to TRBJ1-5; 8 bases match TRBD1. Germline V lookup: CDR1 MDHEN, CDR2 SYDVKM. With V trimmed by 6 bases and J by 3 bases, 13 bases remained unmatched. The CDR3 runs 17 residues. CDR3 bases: TGTGCCAGCAGCCTCCGCGGAGGACAGGGACTCAATCAGCCCCAGCATTTT. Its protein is CASSLRGGQGLNQPQHF.

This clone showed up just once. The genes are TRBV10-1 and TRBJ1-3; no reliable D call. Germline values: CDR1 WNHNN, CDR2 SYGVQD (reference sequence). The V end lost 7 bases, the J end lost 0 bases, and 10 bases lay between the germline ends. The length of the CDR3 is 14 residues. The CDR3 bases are TGCGCCAGCACTTCGGATACCTCTGGAAACACCATATATTTT. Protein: CASTSDTSGNTIYF.

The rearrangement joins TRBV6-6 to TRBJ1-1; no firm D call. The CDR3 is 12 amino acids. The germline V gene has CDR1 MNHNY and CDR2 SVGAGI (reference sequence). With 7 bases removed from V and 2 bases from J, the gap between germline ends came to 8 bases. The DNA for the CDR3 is TGTGCCAGCACCTCCGCTAACACTGAAGCTTTCTTT. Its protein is CASTSANTEAFF.

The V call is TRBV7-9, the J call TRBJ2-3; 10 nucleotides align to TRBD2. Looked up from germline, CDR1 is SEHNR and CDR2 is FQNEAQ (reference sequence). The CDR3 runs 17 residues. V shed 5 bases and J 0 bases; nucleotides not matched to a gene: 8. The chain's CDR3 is CASSPGTSVSSTDTQYF. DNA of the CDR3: TGTGCCAGCAGCCCGGGGACTAGCGTATCAAGCACAGATACGCAGTATTTT. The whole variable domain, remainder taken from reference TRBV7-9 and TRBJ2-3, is DTGVSQNPRHKITKRGQNVTFRCDPISEHNRLYWYRQTLGQGPEFLTYFQNEAQLEKSRLLSDRFSAERPKGSFSTLEIQRTEQGDSAMYLCASSPGTSVSSTDTQYFGPGTRLTVL.

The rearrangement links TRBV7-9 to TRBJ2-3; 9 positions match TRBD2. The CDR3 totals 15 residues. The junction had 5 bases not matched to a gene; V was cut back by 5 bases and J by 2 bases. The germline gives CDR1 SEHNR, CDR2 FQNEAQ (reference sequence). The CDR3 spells CASSIIAGATDTQYF. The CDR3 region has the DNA TGTGCCAGCAGCATAATAGCGGGAGCCACAGATACGCAGTATTTT.

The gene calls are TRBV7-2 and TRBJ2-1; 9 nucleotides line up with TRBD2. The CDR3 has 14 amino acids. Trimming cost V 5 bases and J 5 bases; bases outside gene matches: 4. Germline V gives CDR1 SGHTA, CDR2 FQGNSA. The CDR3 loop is CASSPTSGNNEQFF. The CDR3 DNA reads TGTGCCAGCAGCCCGACTAGCGGAAACAATGAGCAGTTCTTC. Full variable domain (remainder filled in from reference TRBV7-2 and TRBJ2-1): GAGVSQSPSNKVTEKGKDVELRCDPISGHTALYWYRQSLGQGLEFLIYFQGNSAPDKSGLPSDRFSAERTGGSVSTLTIQRTQQEDSAVYLCASSPTSGNNEQFFGPGTRLTVL.

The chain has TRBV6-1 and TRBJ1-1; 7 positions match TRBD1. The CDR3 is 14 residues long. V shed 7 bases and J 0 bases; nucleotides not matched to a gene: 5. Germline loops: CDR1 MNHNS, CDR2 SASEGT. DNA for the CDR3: TGTGCCAGCACGGTGGACAGGATGAACACTGAAGCTTTCTTT. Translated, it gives CASTVDRMNTEAFF.

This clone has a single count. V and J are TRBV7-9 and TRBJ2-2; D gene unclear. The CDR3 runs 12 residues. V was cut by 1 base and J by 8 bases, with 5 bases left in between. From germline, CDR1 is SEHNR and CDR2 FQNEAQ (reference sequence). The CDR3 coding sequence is TGTGCCAGCAGCTTAGGACAAGGGGAGCTGTTTTTT. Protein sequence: CASSLGQGELFF.